One and the same sample provided the 29 T cell receptor beta chains below, sequenced in a study of shared clonotypes between healthy human individuals. CD8 cells classed as naive were CD45RO-negative and positively selected for CCR7, excluding terminally differentiated effector memory CD45RA+ cells. Sequenced by immunoSEQ multiplex PCR; TCRdb stores in-frame clones only, minus some. The data show over 2,000,000 clones, roughly 93% seen once. The sequenced material came from naive CD8+ T cells from PBMCs. Source of these receptors: a man younger than 30 in good health. Some clones in this sample may be carry-over from other donors' samples.

The CDR3 DNA reads TGCAGCGTTGCAAGTGCCGGATATTACGAGCAGTTCTTC. This translates into CSVASAGYYEQFF. This chain uses TRBV29-1 with TRBJ2-1; D is unclear. Germline lookup yields CDR1 SQVTM and CDR2 ANQGSEA. The CDR3 length is 13 residues. Trimming left V 4 bases short and J 10 bases short, with 17 bases between.

The chain joins TRBV6-1 to TRBJ1-5; 9 bases align to TRBD1. This CDR3 has 15 amino acids. Germline lookup yields CDR1 MNHNS and CDR2 SASEGT. V shed 6 bases and J 7 bases; nucleotides not matched to a gene: 10. The CDR3 bases are TGTGCCAGCAGCGCGGGACAGGGTCTAGGACAGCCCCAGCATTTT. Amino acid sequence: CASSAGQGLGQPQHF.

The chain recombines TRBV19 with TRBJ2-1; maybe TRBD2 (6 bases). The CDR3 consists of 13 residues. Germline CDR1 reads LNHDA; CDR2 reads SQIVND (reference sequence). Trimming pared 8 bases from V and 7 bases from J, leaving 15 bases between. The CDR3 loop is CASHPRSGNEQFF. DNA for the CDR3: TGTGCCAGTCATCCCAGGAGCGGGAATGAGCAGTTCTTC. Looking up the rest from reference TRBV19 and TRBJ2-1 gives the full variable domain: DGGITQSPKYLFRKEGQNVTLSCEQNLNHDAMYWYRQDPGQGLRLIYYSQIVNDFQKGDIAEGYSVSREKKESFPLTVTSAQKNPTAFYLCASHPRSGNEQFFGPGTRLTVL.

This clone was observed a handful of times. The chain has TRBV7-9 and TRBJ1-4, with a possible D match to TRBD1 (5 bases). The CDR3 length is 15 residues. CDR1 is SEHNR, CDR2 FQNEAQ, per germline (reference sequence). V lost 5 bases to trimming and J lost 4 bases, with 14 bases between them. CDR3 coding DNA: TGTGCCAGCAGCCCCGGGACCTACATTAATGAAAAACTGTTTTTT. It codes for CASSPGTYINEKLFF.

The chain is built from TRBV9 and TRBJ2-3, with D perhaps TRBD1 (5 bases). Germline V gene lookup returns CDR1 SGDLS and CDR2 YYNGEE. Trimming cost V 3 bases and J 0 bases, with 8 bases left between them. The length of the CDR3 is 14 residues. CDR3: CASSDGQSTDTQYF. CDR3 sequence (DNA): TGTGCCAGCAGCGACGGACAAAGCACAGATACGCAGTATTTT.

This chain links TRBV7-9 with TRBJ1-5; maybe TRBD1 (5 bases). V was shortened by 1 base and J by 6 bases, with 10 bases between the two germline ends. The CDR3 spans 14 residues. CDR1 and CDR2 (germline): SEHNR, FQNEAQ (reference sequence). The CDR3 is CASSLGGVRQPQHF. The DNA of the CDR3 is TGTGCCAGCAGCTTAGGAGGGGTCCGTCAGCCCCAGCATTTT.

The chain has TRBV27 and TRBJ2-2; D is perhaps TRBD1 (5 bases). V shed 6 bases and J shed 3 bases, with 14 bases lying between them. Germline V gene lookup returns CDR1 MNHEY and CDR2 SMNVEV (reference sequence). CDR3 length: 15 amino acids. The CDR3 loop is CASRLTGVHTGELFF. CDR3 DNA sequence: TGTGCCAGCAGACTTACAGGAGTTCACACCGGGGAGCTGTTTTTT.

This rearrangement joins TRBV11-2 to TRBJ2-3; 12 bases agree with TRBD2. The germline V gene has CDR1 SGHAT and CDR2 FQNNGV. The CDR3 covers 16 residues. V shed 2 bases, J shed 6 bases, and the junction held 6 bases outside the gene matches. The DNA for the CDR3 is TGTGCCAGCAGCTTAACAACTAGCGGGAGGAGGGATACGCAGTATTTT. This encodes CASSLTTSGRRDTQYF.

V usage is TRBV4-1 and J usage is TRBJ2-1; D could derive from TRBD1 or TRBD2 (6 bases each). V dropped 0 bases and J dropped 3 bases, with 15 bases sitting between them. The CDR3 loop spans 17 amino acids. Per the germline V gene, CDR1 is MGHRA and CDR2 is YSYEKL. The CDR3 region is CASSQDRGRRSYNEQFF. In nucleotides, the CDR3 is TGCGCCAGCAGCCAAGATCGGGGGCGGCGGAGCTACAATGAGCAGTTCTTC.

Notes on this clone: The identical CDR3 is also encoded by other nucleotide sequences in the sample. The chain uses TRBV7-9 and TRBJ2-3, with unresolved D. The CDR3 has 13 amino acids. Between the trimmed V and J ends, which lost 6 bases and 0 bases, there was a span of 7 bases. Germline V gene data show CDR1 as SEHNR and CDR2 as FQNEAQ (reference sequence). The CDR3 loop reads CASSPSSTDTQYF. In DNA, the CDR3 is TGTGCCAGCAGTCCGTCTAGCACAGATACGCAGTATTTT.

Only one count was recorded for this clone. This chain joins TRBV7-2 and TRBJ1-4; no reliable D call. Trimming removed 4 bases from V and 4 bases from J, with 7 bases in between. Germline V gene sequence: CDR1 SGHTA, CDR2 FQGNSA. The CDR3 is 13 amino acids. The CDR3 DNA is TGTGCCAGCAGCTGGAACAATAATGAAAAACTGTTTTTT. Translating it yields CASSWNNNEKLFF.

This chain links TRBV18 with TRBJ1-1, with D unclear. Trimming took 6 bases from V and 6 from J, leaving 17 bases between them. Germline CDR1 KGHSH, CDR2 LQKENI. The CDR3 totals 14 residues. CDR3 coding DNA: TGTGCCAGCTCCCCCCCCGGGTCCCTCGCTGAAGCTTTCTTT. Protein product: CASSPPGSLAEAFF.

The J gene is TRBJ2-1, the V gene TRBV5-1; maybe TRBD2 (6 bases). Trimming removed 0 bases at V and 2 bases at J, with 18 bases between. CDR1 and CDR2 from the germline V gene are SGHRS and YFSETQ. CDR3 length equals 18 residues. CDR3 in amino acids: CASSLAGVAKLAYNEQFF. The CDR3, as DNA: TGCGCCAGCAGCTTGGCGGGGGTCGCGAAGTTAGCCTACAATGAGCAGTTCTTC. Based on the CDR3 plus reference TRBV5-1 and TRBJ2-1, the full variable domain is KAGVTQTPRYLIKTRGQQVTLSCSPISGHRSVSWYQQTPGQGLQFLFEYFSETQRNKGNFPGRFSGRQFSNSRSEMNVSTLELGDSALYLCASSLAGVAKLAYNEQFFGPGTRLTVL.

This clone came up once. The gene calls are TRBV29-1 and TRBJ2-5, with TRBD1 matching over 8 bases. V lost 6 bases and J lost 2; bases outside the gene matches: 5. CDR1 is SQVTM and CDR2 is ANQGSEA in the germline V gene. This CDR3 is 13 amino acids long. The CDR3 spells CSVGTGGQETQYF. In nucleotides, the CDR3 is TGCAGCGTCGGAACAGGGGGTCAAGAGACCCAGTACTTC.

The V call is TRBV11-2, the J call TRBJ2-3, with TRBD1 matching 7 bases. The CDR3 has 17 amino acids. Germline V gives CDR1 SGHAT, CDR2 FQNNGV. V gave up 1 base and J gave up 1 base; unmatched junction bases: 8. The CDR3 protein is CASSLAGTARGTDTQYF. CDR3 in DNA: TGTGCCAGCAGCTTAGCCGGGACAGCCCGGGGCACAGATACGCAGTATTTT.

V usage is TRBV7-9 and J usage is TRBJ2-1; no reliable D call. The CDR3 sequence is 15 residues long. The V end was cut by 3 bases, the J end by 0 bases, with 9 bases between. Germline CDR1 reads SEHNR; CDR2 reads FQNEAQ (reference sequence). The CDR3: CASSFSESSYNEQFF. CDR3 bases: TGTGCCAGCAGCTTCAGCGAAAGCTCCTACAATGAGCAGTTCTTC.

This clone was detected a few times. The chain recombines TRBV9 with TRBJ1-4; D is perhaps TRBD1 (6 bases). Trimming pared 4 bases from V and 3 bases from J, leaving 22 bases between. The germline V gene encodes CDR1 SGDLS and CDR2 YYNGEE. CDR3 length equals 18 residues. This CDR3 is CASSPRSQGYPANEKLFF. The CDR3 nucleotides read TGTGCCAGCAGCCCGAGGAGTCAGGGGTACCCTGCTAATGAAAAACTGTTTTTT.

This chain links TRBV15 with TRBJ1-5; 8 bases agree with TRBD1. The J segment lost 2 bases and the V segment lost 5 bases, leaving 5 bases of the junction unmatched. CDR1 is LNHNV and CDR2 is YYDKDF in the germline V gene (reference sequence). The CDR3 is 15 residues long. The CDR3 DNA is TGTGCCACCAGCCAAACAGGGGGACGCAATCAGCCCCAGCATTTT. Its translation is CATSQTGGRNQPQHF.

V is TRBV6-5 and J is TRBJ2-5; TRBD1 matches at 9 bases. Germline trimming cut 0 bases from V and 5 bases from J; bases unmatched to any gene: 4. Germline CDR1 MNHEY, CDR2 SVGAGI. This CDR3 spans 15 amino acids. CDR3 nucleotide sequence: TGTGCCAGCAGTTACTCGACAGGGGGTGTGGAGACCCAGTACTTC. This codes for CASSYSTGGVETQYF.

The J gene is TRBJ1-1, the V gene TRBV27; perhaps TRBD1 as D (6 bases). In germline, CDR1 is MNHEY, CDR2 SMNVEV (reference sequence). The ends were cut back, 8 bases at V and 4 bases at J, with 14 bases in the middle. There are 13 residues in the CDR3. CDR3 nucleotides: TGTGCCAGCTTAGGGGGGGGGAGCACTGAAGCTTTCTTT. This sequence encodes CASLGGGSTEAFF.

The genes are TRBV9 and TRBJ2-1, with D perhaps matching TRBD2 (5 bases). Germline lookup yields CDR1 SGDLS and CDR2 YYNGEE. The ends were cut back, 0 bases at V and 4 bases at J, with 17 bases in the middle. The CDR3 sequence is 17 residues long. The CDR3 is CASSVGPSNLIYNEQFF. Written as DNA, the CDR3 is TGTGCCAGCAGCGTAGGACCTAGCAACCTAATTTACAATGAGCAGTTCTTC.

The V and J genes are TRBV28 and TRBJ1-4, with D hard to call. Germline values: CDR1 MDHEN, CDR2 SYDVKM. V gave up 10 bases and J gave up 0 bases, with 12 bases separating them. This CDR3 region has 14 residues. CDR3 nucleotide sequence: TGTGCCACCAGAGAGACTGCAACTAATGAAAAACTGTTTTTT. Protein product: CATRETATNEKLFF.

The chain has TRBV25-1 and TRBJ1-1; no definite D call. Trimming stripped 6 bases from V and 5 bases from J, with 13 bases between. In germline, CDR1 is MGHDK, CDR2 SYGVNS. The CDR3 runs to 13 residues. CDR3 in amino acids: CASRGLSGTEAFF. In DNA, the CDR3 is TGTGCCAGCAGAGGTCTTTCGGGTACTGAAGCTTTCTTT.

This chain connects TRBV4-3 to TRBJ2-7; 10 nucleotides agree with TRBD1. Germline assignment: CDR1 LGHNA and CDR2 YSLEER. V was clipped by 1 base and J by 9 bases; unmatched bases: 3. The CDR3 length is 13 residues. The CDR3 DNA sequence: TGCGCCAGCAGCCAAGCGGGACAGGGGAGGCAGTACTTC. Amino acid sequence: CASSQAGQGRQYF.

Details on this clone: A much larger clonotype is one base distant, so this may be a read error. Different DNA sequences within this sample yield the same CDR3. The CDR3, as DNA: TGTGCCAGCAGTCACACCGGGGAGCTGTTTTTT. Its protein is CASSHTGELFF. The chain carries TRBV6-5 and TRBJ2-2; D uncertain. The CDR3 covers 11 residues. Germline CDR1 is MNHEY and CDR2 is SVGAGI. V lost 5 bases and J lost 3, with 1 base in between.

This rearrangement joins TRBV4-3 to TRBJ2-7, with a possible D match to TRBD2 (5 bases). V was clipped by 1 base and J by 3 bases, with 10 bases between them. This CDR3 is built from 14 residues. Germline V gene sequence: CDR1 LGHNA, CDR2 YSLEER. DNA of the CDR3: TGCGCCAGCAGCCAAGGTTCGGAGGTCTACGAGCAGTACTTC. Translated: CASSQGSEVYEQYF.

This sequence joins TRBV27 and TRBJ2-1; no definite D call. The V gene lost 8 bases and the J gene lost 5 bases, with 13 bases spanning the gap. Germline assignment: CDR1 MNHEY and CDR2 SMNVEV (reference sequence). The CDR3 is made up of 13 amino acids. CDR3: CASLTHQDNEQFF. In DNA, the CDR3 is TGTGCCAGCTTAACACACCAGGACAATGAGCAGTTCTTC.

J is TRBJ2-7 and V is TRBV11-2; 14 nucleotides match TRBD2. Losses at the gene ends were 6 bases for V and 0 bases for J; bases not matched to a gene: 13. The germline gives CDR1 SGHAT, CDR2 FQNNGV. This CDR3 is built from 19 residues. Written as DNA, the CDR3 is TGTGCCAGCAGAAGGGTTGGGACTAGCGGGAGTAAAGGCTCCTACGAGCAGTACTTC. Translated, it gives CASRRVGTSGSKGSYEQYF.

The chain uses TRBV18 and TRBJ2-2; D may be TRBD2 (5 bases). Trimming took off 0 bases at V and 3 bases at J, with 14 bases between the two ends. This CDR3 contains 17 residues. Germline V gene data show CDR1 as KGHSH and CDR2 as LQKENI. DNA for the CDR3: TGTGCCAGCTCACCACCGAGGGTTGGACGGGACACCGGGGAGCTGTTTTTT. Encoded protein: CASSPPRVGRDTGELFF.